This section outlines one T cell receptor (beta chain) sequence together with its context. The data are from a study of cytomegalovirus exposure and HLA in healthy donors. In the study overall: An early data release held 70 million to 90 million unique TCRs from HLA-typed donors.

V was trimmed by 6 bases and J by 0 bases, leaving 11 bases between them. CDR3 length: 14 amino acids. Germline V gives CDR1 MDHEN, CDR2 SYDVKM. PCR was performed using 60 Vbeta and 13 Jbeta primers. Clones were sequenced by immunoSEQ multiplex PCR, and TCRdb holds only the in-frame ones, with some missing. This sample has around 90,000 clones, with about four fifths found just once. The clonotype was recovered from a man aged 25 to 40 in good health and CMV-seronegative. This chain joins TRBV28 and TRBJ2-5; D gene unclear. The specimen sequenced was PBMCs. The CDR3 loop is CASRGSEYQETQYF. The CDR3 coding sequence is TGTGCCAGCAGGGGCAGTGAGTACCAAGAGACCCAGTACTTC.